Included here is one TCR beta chain sequence, with context. This specimen comes from a study of blood T cell repertoires in COVID-19. Study overall: T cells, B-cell-depleted T cells, or PBMCs supplied cDNA or gDNA.

Clones were sequenced by immunoSEQ multiplex PCR, and TCRdb holds only the in-frame ones, with some missing. The table shows 200,000 to 300,000 clones, with 75% to 85% occurring only once. Germline-derived CDR1 and CDR2 are SEHNR and FQNEAQ (reference sequence). The ends were cut back, 4 bases at V and 0 bases at J, with 11 bases in the middle. The CDR3 is 15 amino acids. This sequence joins TRBV7-9 and TRBJ2-3; D is perhaps TRBD2 (5 bases). This sequence originates from a human donor in a cohort sampled during active COVID-19. Sequenced input: peripheral blood. CDR3 DNA sequence: TGTGCCAGCAGCTCCTGGGAGACTAGCACAGATACGCAGTATTTT. Its protein is CASSSWETSTDTQYF.